This T cell receptor (beta chain) emerged from a study of T cells in Graves' hyperthyroidism and ophthalmopathy. Study as a whole: Sampling of peripheral blood happened at initial diagnosis, prior to any treatment.

Regarding this clonotype: Its antigen is not identified.

General study points: Separation of ophthalmopathy from stable hyperthyroidism was achieved by a 13 V-J model.

Using RNA transcripts as the source, TCR beta CDR3 regions were amplified. An initial round of RT-PCR targeting the TCR CDR3 relied on the HTBI primer set. TCRdb reprocessed the multiplex PCR reads with MiXCR, giving one entry per CDR3 protein. The table shows approximately 100,000 distinct CDR3 sequences, with 47% occurring only once. The length of the CDR3 is 13 residues. CDR1 is SGHVS and CDR2 is FQNEAQ in the germline V gene. V lost 5 bases and J lost 2, with 9 bases in between. Graves' hyperthyroidism is called stable when ophthalmopathy does not progress within 18 months. On the basis of clinical symptoms, serum thyroxine and TRAb, thyroid ultrasound and orbital computed tomography, diagnoses were made.

This TCR was sampled from a man between 35 and 55 years old with Graves' hyperthyroidism. This chain links TRBV7-8 with TRBJ1-2, with D uncertain. Sequenced input: blood. Written as DNA, the CDR3 is TGTGCCAGCAGCCTCGAAGGAAACTATGGCTACACCTTC. This sequence encodes CASSLEGNYGYTF.